This TCR beta chain is drawn from a study of T cells after yellow fever vaccination. The CDR3 extends over 16 amino acids. Germline CDR1 reads SGHNT; CDR2 reads YYREEE (reference sequence). V was shortened by 0 bases and J by 4 bases, with 16 bases between the two germline ends. TCRdb recomputed calls from the 5' RACE reads with MiXCR, one row per CDR3 protein. The data show some 350,000 distinct CDR3 sequences, more than 9% seen once. The sequenced sample was PBMCs, obtained on the day of the first yellow fever vaccination. The chain uses TRBV5-4 and TRBJ1-2, with D maybe TRBD1 (5 bases). The source of this sequence is a man in his late teens or twenties who received the YFV17D yellow fever vaccine. The CDR3 DNA reads as TGTGCCAGCAGCTTGGAGGTCCAGGGAGACGGCTATGGCTACACCTTC. Its protein is CASSLEVQGDGYGYTF.